This T cell receptor (beta chain) was captured in a study of cytomegalovirus exposure and HLA in healthy donors. Profiled with immunoSEQ multiplex PCR; TCRdb holds only in-frame clones, not every one. The repertoire holds some 48,000 clones, 88% seen once, with under 8.5% in the top ten. In the case of this clone: Its antigen is as yet unknown.

The germline gives CDR1 MNHEY, CDR2 SMNVEV (reference sequence). The germline V and J ends were trimmed by 8 bases and 1 base, with 11 bases remaining between them. This CDR3 contains 13 residues. Study observations and caveats: Specific recognition of CMV antigens was confirmed in vitro for three chains (all CMV-associated). Later, an analysis found that TCR clusters from the first cohort tended to co-occur in the roughly 110 validation repertoires. Rare TCR sequences dominated, though some public TCRs recurred in many donors. Associated with cytomegalovirus, according to the listing, were 150 to 200 TCR beta chains.

Sequences were obtained from PBMCs. The chain recombines TRBV27 with TRBJ1-1; D uncertain. The sequence came from a young woman in good health and CMV-seronegative. The CDR3 DNA follows: TGTGCCAGCCTCCCCCGCGGGAACACTGAAGCTTTCTTT. Translation gives CASLPRGNTEAFF.